Shown below are 21 T cell receptor beta chains from a single sample sequenced in a study of chemoradiotherapy in HPV16-positive cancers. TCRdb keeps only in-frame clones here, not all; method: immunoSEQ multiplex PCR. Altogether 5,000 to 5,500 clones are present, around 83% being singletons, with the ten largest covering under 3%. Sequencing used tumor tissue, obtained from a patient who underwent chemoradiotherapy. The receptors here all came from a human donor with HPV-associated anogenital cancer.

Worth noting for this clone: The junction and the germline gene differ at one end; a read error may be behind it. This chain links TRBV7-2 with TRBJ1-5; a weak D match, TRBD1 (5 bases). The CDR3 contains 14 residues. The germline V gene has CDR1 SGHTA and CDR2 FQGNSA. Here the CDR3 DNA reads TGTGTCAGCAGCCCTAGACGGGGGGATCAGCCCCAGCATTTT. Translating it yields CVSSPRRGDQPQHF.

This chain uses TRBV27 with TRBJ1-2; D gene unclear. The CDR3 is made up of 13 amino acids. Germline CDR1 and CDR2: MNHEY and SMNVEV (reference sequence). Trimming took 4 bases from V and 4 from J, leaving 10 bases between them. This CDR3 reads CASSSRGFYGYTF. In DNA form, the CDR3 reads TGTGCCAGCAGTTCCCGCGGGTTCTATGGCTACACCTTC.

This rearrangement joins TRBV10-3 to TRBJ1-5, with D perhaps TRBD1 (6 bases). The ends were cut back, 10 bases at V and 2 bases at J, with 18 bases in the middle. There are 15 residues in the CDR3. Germline values: CDR1 ENHRY, CDR2 SYGVKD. This chain's CDR3 is CATDPGTPRNQPQHF. In nucleotides, the CDR3 is TGTGCCACCGACCCCGGGACACCCCGCAATCAGCCCCAGCATTTT.

This clone has more than one count but fewer than ten. The chain employs TRBV12-5 and TRBJ2-5; TRBD1 is a possible D gene (5 bases). The CDR3 has 14 residues. V lost 1 base to trimming and J lost 2 bases, with 8 bases between them. Germline V CDR1 and CDR2: LGHNT, FRNRAP. Written as DNA, the CDR3 is TGTGCTAGTGGTTTGGGGGCAGGGCAAGAGACCCAGTACTTC. Protein product: CASGLGAGQETQYF.

The chain recombines TRBV2 with TRBJ2-7; perhaps TRBD2 as D (6 bases). V lost 7 bases, J lost 5 bases, and 18 bases lay in between. Germline V gene lookup returns CDR1 SNHLY and CDR2 FYNNEI. CDR3 size: 14 residues. The CDR3 nucleotides read TGTGCCAGCATGGGCGCGGGACCCCCCGACGAGCAGTACTTC. This codes for CASMGAGPPDEQYF.

The chain has TRBV12-5 and TRBJ1-1; 9 nucleotides agree with TRBD1. Germline-derived CDR1 and CDR2 are LGHNT and FRNRAP. The V gene end was trimmed by 4 bases and the J gene end by 8 bases; junction bases not matched to a gene: 8. The CDR3 covers 14 residues. In DNA form, the CDR3 reads TGTGCTAGTGGTTGGACAGGGGAACAACGCGAAGCTTTCTTT. The encoded protein is CASGWTGEQREAFF. The full variable domain, in which reference TRBV12-5 and TRBJ1-1 provide the parts outside the CDR3, is DARVTQTPRHKVTEMGQEVTMRCQPILGHNTVFWYRQTMMQGLELLAYFRNRAPLDDSGMPKDRFSAEMPDATLATLKIQPSEPRDSAVYFCASGWTGEQREAFFGQGTRLTVV.

The chain employs TRBV29-1 and TRBJ2-3; 7 nucleotides match TRBD2. Per germline, CDR1 SQVTM and CDR2 ANQGSEA. The CDR3 length is 13 residues. With V trimmed by 3 bases and J by 1 base, 1 base remained unmatched. In DNA, the CDR3 is TGCAGCGTTGATGGGGGGGGCACAGATACGCAGTATTTT. Translated, it gives CSVDGGGTDTQYF.

This chain uses TRBV5-1 with TRBJ2-7; TRBD2 aligns across 10 bases. The CDR3 extends over 15 amino acids. V dropped 1 base and J dropped 3; count of bases not matched to a gene: 4. The germline gives CDR1 SGHRS, CDR2 YFSETQ. The CDR3 nucleotides are TGCGCCAGCAGCTTGTTTGGGACTAGCGTCTACGAGCAGTACTTC. As protein: CASSLFGTSVYEQYF.

V gene TRBV6-6 combines with J gene TRBJ2-1; 8 bases are a match to TRBD2. The CDR3 runs 14 residues. CDR1 is MNHNY, CDR2 SVGAGI, per germline (reference sequence). Losses at the gene ends were 0 bases for V and 10 bases for J; bases not matched to a gene: 5. CDR3 region: CASSYSSGAYEQFF. The CDR3 DNA reads as TGTGCCAGCAGTTACTCTAGCGGGGCATACGAGCAGTTCTTC.

V and J are TRBV7-2 and TRBJ1-1; unclear D gene. V gave up 5 bases and J gave up 0 bases, with 10 bases separating them. The CDR3 is 14 amino acids. CDR1 SGHTA and CDR2 FQGNSA come from the germline V gene. CDR3 nucleotides: TGTGCCAGCAGCCCGCAAGGGCTGAACACTGAAGCTTTCTTT. Its translation is CASSPQGLNTEAFF.

In its sample, this clone was seen a few times. V is TRBV28 and J is TRBJ2-3; D perhaps matches TRBD2 (5 bases). The CDR3 has 14 residues. V lost 2 bases and J lost 8, with 14 bases in between. Germline-derived CDR1 and CDR2 are MDHEN and SYDVKM. The CDR3 protein is CASSLGRVTGTQYF. The CDR3 coding sequence is TGTGCCAGCAGTTTAGGGCGGGTAACGGGTACGCAGTATTTT.

The rearrangement links TRBV7-2 to TRBJ2-7, with TRBD1 as a possible D gene (6 bases). V lost 5 bases, J lost 7 bases, and 15 bases lay in between. The CDR3 runs to 13 residues. Germline V gene sequence: CDR1 SGHTA, CDR2 FQGNSA. CDR3 loop: CASSQVPDREQYF. CDR3 nucleotide sequence: TGTGCCAGCAGCCAAGTCCCGGACAGAGAGCAGTACTTC. The variable domain in full, completed from reference TRBV7-2 and TRBJ2-7, reads GAGVSQSPSNKVTEKGKDVELRCDPISGHTALYWYRQSLGQGLEFLIYFQGNSAPDKSGLPSDRFSAERTGGSVSTLTIQRTQQEDSAVYLCASSQVPDREQYFGPGTRLTVT.

The chain combines TRBV6-6 with TRBJ1-3; D ambiguous. CDR3 length: 15 residues. The germline CDR1 and CDR2 sequences are MNHNY and SVGAGI (reference sequence). With 8 bases removed from V and 7 bases from J, the gap between germline ends came to 21 bases. The CDR3 protein is CASSYPTLFANTIYF. The CDR3 bases are TGTGCCAGCTCTTACCCGACATTATTTGCTAACACCATATATTTT.

V gene TRBV15 combines with J gene TRBJ2-3; a weak D match, TRBD2 (6 bases). This CDR3 comprises 14 residues. Trimming pared 1 base from V and 6 bases from J, leaving 11 bases between. Germline-derived CDR1 and CDR2 are LNHNV and YYDKDF (reference sequence). CDR3 DNA sequence: TGTGCCACCAGCAGAGTACTAGCTTCCGATACGCAGTATTTT. This gives the protein CATSRVLASDTQYF.

The gene calls are TRBV7-2 and TRBJ2-5; D possibly corresponds to TRBD2 (5 bases). The CDR3 spans 14 residues. Germline V lookup: CDR1 SGHTA, CDR2 FQGNSA. Trimming removed 4 bases at V and 3 bases at J, with 12 bases between. The CDR3 coding sequence is TGTGCCAGCAGCTCCGGAGGAGTAAAAGAGACCCAGTACTTC. It encodes CASSSGGVKETQYF.

The rearrangement uses TRBV7-2 and TRBJ1-2; D is undetermined. In germline, CDR1 is SGHTA, CDR2 FQGNSA. The CDR3 totals 15 residues. V lost 1 base, J lost 2 bases, and 11 bases lay in between. CDR3 nucleotide sequence: TGTGCCAGCAGCTTAGGGAGGACGGCCAACTATGGCTACACCTTC. It codes for CASSLGRTANYGYTF.

The chain is built from TRBV6-1 and TRBJ2-7, with a possible D match to TRBD2 (6 bases). The CDR3 extends over 16 amino acids. CDR1 and CDR2 from the germline V gene are MNHNS and SASEGT. With 2 bases removed from V and 0 bases from J, the gap between germline ends came to 14 bases. The CDR3 DNA reads as TGTGCCAGCAGTGAATTTGGACGGGGGAGCTCCTACGAGCAGTACTTC. Its protein product is CASSEFGRGSSYEQYF.

This chain joins TRBV7-7 and TRBJ1-1; D uncertain. Trimming shortened V by 0 bases and J by 0 bases, and 2 bases separated the two germline ends. Germline lookup yields CDR1 SSHAT and CDR2 FNYEAQ (reference sequence). The CDR3 is 13 residues long. The CDR3 DNA follows: TGTGCCAGCAGCTTAGCGTTGAACACTGAAGCTTTCTTT. This codes for CASSLALNTEAFF. The variable domain in full, with the rest retrieved from reference TRBV7-7 and TRBJ1-1, is GAGVSQSPRYKVTKRGQDVTLRCDPISSHATLYWYQQALGQGPEFLTYFNYEAQPDKSGLPSDRFSAERPEGSISTLTIQRTEQRDSAMYRCASSLALNTEAFFGQGTRLTVV.

The table lists this clone with a count of one. V is TRBV19 and J is TRBJ1-4; TRBD1 might be the D (5 bases). This CDR3 is built from 13 residues. V was cut by 7 bases and J by 7 bases, with 13 bases left in between. In germline, CDR1 is LNHDA, CDR2 SQIVND (reference sequence). CDR3 DNA: TGTGCCAGTAATGCAGGGAGACTTGAAAAACTGTTTTTT. The encoded protein is CASNAGRLEKLFF.

The V call is TRBV30, the J call TRBJ1-6; 9 nucleotides match TRBD1. This CDR3 is 13 amino acids long. V shed 5 bases, J shed 6 bases, and the junction held 2 bases outside the gene matches. Germline V gene data show CDR1 as GTSNPN and CDR2 as SVGIG (reference sequence). CDR3 sequence reads: CAWGDRANSPLHF. The CDR3 DNA reads as TGTGCCTGGGGGGACAGGGCTAATTCACCCCTCCACTTT.

Only one count was recorded for this clone. V usage is TRBV29-1 and J usage is TRBJ1-2, with TRBD1 identical over 7 bases. CDR1 and CDR2 (germline): SQVTM, ANQGSEA. The CDR3 extends over 15 amino acids. V was clipped by 5 bases and J by 8 bases; unmatched bases: 17. The CDR3 sequence: CSVWGGTARVGGYTF. In DNA, the CDR3 is TGCAGCGTTTGGGGAGGGACAGCCCGGGTAGGCGGCTACACCTTC.